Each of the 19 T cell receptor beta chains below was sequenced from the same sample in a study (dated by TCRdb to 2016 to 2017). Libraries were prepared through RT-PCR. Sequencing was performed on an Illumina MiSeq. The public reads were quality trimmed at Q25 with fastp and then assembled into clones with MiXCR by TCRdb, keeping productive beta chains. Each CDR3 protein appears once, grouped with its most common genes and DNA. Recorded for this sample are almost 700,000 distinct CDR3 sequences; more than 13% of them occurred a single time. The ten largest clones represent roughly 3.6% of the sample. The sequenced sample was memory CD4+ T cells from blood. The receptors here all came from a female donor in good health, serving as a healthy control.

The J gene is TRBJ2-3, the V gene TRBV18; 10 bases are a match to TRBD1. The CDR3 is made up of 16 amino acids. CDR1 and CDR2 (germline): KGHSH, LQKENI. V shed 2 bases and J 3 bases; nucleotides not matched to a gene: 5. CDR3 DNA: TGTGCCAGCTCACCAGGGACAGGGGTCCGGACAGATACGCAGTATTTT. Translating gives CASSPGTGVRTDTQYF.

This clonotype was seen many times. The chain joins TRBV7-2 to TRBJ1-1; D perhaps matches TRBD1 (6 bases). The V gene lost 5 bases and the J gene lost 4 bases, with 14 bases spanning the gap. The CDR3 has 14 amino acids. CDR1 and CDR2 from the germline V gene are SGHTA and FQGNSA. CDR3 sequence: CASSRSQGVTEAFF. CDR3 in DNA: TGTGCCAGCAGCAGATCACAGGGTGTCACTGAAGCTTTCTTT.

The CDR3 nucleotides are TGTGCCAGCAGTGCGGACCTTCGCTCCTATAATTCACCCCTCCACTTT. Encoded protein: CASSADLRSYNSPLHF. V and J are TRBV6-1 and TRBJ1-6; the D is unclear. The CDR3 loop spans 16 amino acids. CDR1 and CDR2 from the germline V gene are MNHNS and SASEGT. Trimming pared 4 bases from V and 0 bases from J, leaving 10 bases between.

CDR3 residues: CVTPKLFF. The CDR3 region has the DNA TGTGTCACTCCAAAACTGTTTTTT. The gene calls are TRBV6-2 or TRBV6-3 and TRBJ1-4; D not certain. Germline CDR1 and CDR2: MNHEY and SVGEGT. This CDR3 comprises 8 residues.

This clonotype was recorded once. V and J are TRBV12-3 or TRBV12-4 and TRBJ2-3, with 7 bases aligning to TRBD1. The CDR3 has 15 amino acids. V lost 3 bases, J lost 5 bases, and 8 bases stayed unmatched. The CDR3 sequence is CASSFGQVNGDTQYF. The CDR3 DNA is TGTGCCAGCAGTTTTGGACAGGTGAATGGAGATACGCAGTATTTT.

This clonotype was found many times. The genes are TRBV7-3 and TRBJ1-1; D is ambiguous. The CDR3 runs 12 residues. Per the germline V gene, CDR1 is SGHTA and CDR2 is FQGTGA. V gave up 1 base and J gave up 3 bases, with 3 bases separating them. The CDR3 region is CASSLSYTEAFF. CDR3 coding DNA: TGTGCCAGCAGCTTAAGTTACACTGAAGCTTTCTTT.

The CDR3 spells CASSYRGQVNNEQFF. CDR3 coding DNA: TGTGCCAGCAGTTACAGAGGTCAGGTCAATAATGAGCAGTTCTTC. The J gene is TRBJ2-1, the V gene TRBV6-5; D call uncertain. The CDR3 consists of 15 residues. Germline lookup yields CDR1 MNHEY and CDR2 SVGAGI. V lost 2 bases, J lost 7 bases, and 15 bases lay in between.

The rearrangement links TRBV18 to TRBJ1-3; the D is unclear. Germline lookup yields CDR1 KGHSH and CDR2 LQKENI. This CDR3 is built from 14 residues. V lost 7 bases to trimming and J lost 0 bases, with 10 bases between them. The DNA of the CDR3 is TGTGCCAGCTATGACGTTAACTCTGGAAACACCATATATTTT. Protein product: CASYDVNSGNTIYF.

This clonotype occurred many times. This sequence joins TRBV20-1 and TRBJ2-7, with D maybe TRBD1 (5 bases). Germline-derived CDR1 and CDR2 are DFQATT and SNEGSKA (reference sequence). The CDR3 covers 12 residues. Trimming removed 5 bases from V and 3 bases from J, with 11 bases in between. The CDR3 coding sequence is TGCAGTGCTGGGGCCTCCTACTACGAGCAGTACTTC. Translated: CSAGASYYEQYF.

The chain carries TRBV28 and TRBJ2-3, with D hard to call. The germline V and J ends were trimmed by 5 bases and 1 base, with 13 bases remaining between them. Germline CDR1 is MDHEN and CDR2 is SYDVKM. This CDR3 contains 15 residues. CDR3 sequence: CASSLIGVGTDTQYF. Written as DNA, the CDR3 is TGTGCCAGCAGTCTTATTGGGGTTGGCACAGATACGCAGTATTTT.

This clonotype appeared many times. The genes are TRBV20-1 and TRBJ1-5; TRBD1 agrees at 8 bases. The V segment lost 5 bases and the J segment 7 bases; nucleotides outside the gene matches: 16. The V gene's germline CDR1 is DFQATT and CDR2 SNEGSKA (reference sequence). The CDR3 loop spans 16 amino acids. CDR3 sequence (DNA): TGCAGTGCTCCACTTAGGACAGGGCTTCTTGGGCAGCCCCAGCATTTT. It codes for CSAPLRTGLLGQPQHF.

This clonotype was recorded a few times. The gene calls are TRBV28 and TRBJ1-2, with TRBD1 identical over 7 bases. Germline CDR1 reads MDHEN; CDR2 reads SYDVKM. V lost 5 bases, J lost 4 bases, and 7 bases stayed unmatched. The CDR3 covers 14 residues. The CDR3 protein is CASSLGQQLYGYTF. The CDR3 bases are TGTGCCAGCAGTCTGGGACAGCAACTCTATGGCTACACCTTC.

There are a few counts of this clonotype. V usage is TRBV11-2 and J usage is TRBJ1-2; TRBD1 is a possible D gene (5 bases). Germline V lookup: CDR1 SGHAT, CDR2 FQNNGV. The V gene lost 3 bases and the J gene lost 6 bases, with 17 bases spanning the gap. The CDR3 covers 15 residues. In nucleotides, the CDR3 is TGTGCCAGCAGCTTGTGGGAGGGTGGGGCGGATGGCTACACCTTC. Encoded protein: CASSLWEGGADGYTF.

This clonotype came up many times. This chain links TRBV5-1 with TRBJ2-1; D call uncertain. This CDR3 has 12 residues. The germline gives CDR1 SGHRS, CDR2 YFSETQ. Trimming removed 0 bases from V and 10 bases from J, with 8 bases in between. The CDR3 DNA reads as TGCGCCAGCAGCTTGGAGTGGCGAGAGCAGTTCTTC. Its translation: CASSLEWREQFF.

This clonotype was recorded a few times. The genes are TRBV11-2 and TRBJ2-7; 7 nucleotides match TRBD2. CDR1 is SGHAT and CDR2 is FQNNGV in the germline V gene. The CDR3 consists of 11 residues. Trimming cost V 11 bases and J 7 bases; bases outside gene matches: 8. The CDR3 loop is CASERGDEQYF. CDR3 nucleotide sequence: TGTGCCTCGGAACGGGGGGATGAGCAGTACTTC. Supplemented by reference TRBV11-2 and TRBJ2-7, the full variable domain reads EAGVAQSPRYKIIEKRQSVAFWCNPISGHATLYWYQQILGQGPKLLIQFQNNGVVDDSQLPKDRFSAERLKGVDSTLKIQPAKLEDSAVYLCASERGDEQYFGPGTRLTVT.

CDR3 DNA sequence: TGTGCCAGCACCCTGACAGGCTTTGGTTATGGCTACACCTTC. This gives the protein CASTLTGFGYGYTF. The chain is built from TRBV3-1 and TRBJ1-2; tentative D call: TRBD1 (6 bases). CDR1 and CDR2 (germline): LGHDT, YNNKEL (reference sequence). V lost 7 bases and J lost 5, with 17 bases in between. The CDR3 has 14 residues. Using reference TRBV3-1 and TRBJ1-2 for the parts outside the CDR3, the full variable domain is DTAVSQTPKYLVTQMGNDKSIKCEQNLGHDTMYWYKQDSKKFLKIMFSYNNKELIINETVPNRFSPKSPDKAHLNLHINSLELGDSAVYFCASTLTGFGYGYTFGSGTRLTVV.

This clonotype has more than one count but fewer than ten. J is TRBJ2-2 and V is TRBV12-3 or TRBV12-4; D is possibly TRBD1 (6 bases). This CDR3 contains 14 residues. Trimming pared 8 bases from V and 8 bases from J, leaving 18 bases between. The CDR3 DNA reads TGTGCCAGCCCCCTCGGTCCAGGGGTGGGGGAGCTGTTTTTT. Translated, it gives CASPLGPGVGELFF.

This clonotype came up a few times. The chain combines TRBV20-1 with TRBJ1-5, with D possibly being TRBD1 (5 bases). The V and J ends lost 0 bases and 7 bases respectively, with 19 bases between them. The CDR3 is 16 amino acids. CDR1 and CDR2 from the germline V gene are DFQATT and SNEGSKA (reference sequence). CDR3 amino acids: CSARERDFSQRQPQHF. DNA for the CDR3: TGCAGTGCTAGAGAACGGGACTTCAGTCAACGGCAGCCCCAGCATTTT.

This clonotype occurred a few times. At one of its ends the junction is not consistent with the germline gene, which may arise from a read error. This chain joins TRBV5-1 and TRBJ2-3; the match to TRBD2 covers 10 bases. Germline CDR1 and CDR2: SGHRS and YFSETQ. The CDR3 loop spans 13 amino acids. CDR3: CASRNTSGNRKNF. The CDR3, as DNA: TGCGCCAGCAGAAACACTAGCGGGAACCGGAAGAATTTT.